This T cell receptor (beta chain) is drawn from a study of CXCR3-negative and CXCR3-positive naive CD8 T cells. Study results and limitations: CXCR3-positive naive cells carried more hydrophobic TRB CDR3s than CXCR3-negative naive cells did. Partially decreased CXCR3 expression was recorded after cryopreservation, and fresh PBMCs were used in most assays.

Regarding this clonotype: What it binds is not known.

UMI-labeled 5' RACE TRB cDNA libraries were prepared from the cells. TCRdb re-called the 5' RACE reads and shows each CDR3 protein once, DNA omitted. This sample carries some 50,000 distinct CDR3 sequences, with roughly 0.59% going to the ten biggest clones. Naive cells were sorted as CD45RO-, CCR7+, CD27+ and CD95-. The length of the CDR3 is 19 residues. Germline-derived CDR1 and CDR2 are MNHEY and SVGAGI. The sequenced sample was naive CXCR3+ CD8+ T cells from blood. Subset indicated: CD45RO-CCR7+CD27+CD95- naive CD8+ T cells expressing CXCR3 (TNR3+). This sequence originates from a human donor in good health. Some clones in this sample may be carry-over from other donors' samples. This chain joins TRBV6-5 and TRBJ2-1; TCRdb picks TRBD1, but there is no DNA to check that call. CDR3 residues: CASSYYLGGAGGGWNEQFF.